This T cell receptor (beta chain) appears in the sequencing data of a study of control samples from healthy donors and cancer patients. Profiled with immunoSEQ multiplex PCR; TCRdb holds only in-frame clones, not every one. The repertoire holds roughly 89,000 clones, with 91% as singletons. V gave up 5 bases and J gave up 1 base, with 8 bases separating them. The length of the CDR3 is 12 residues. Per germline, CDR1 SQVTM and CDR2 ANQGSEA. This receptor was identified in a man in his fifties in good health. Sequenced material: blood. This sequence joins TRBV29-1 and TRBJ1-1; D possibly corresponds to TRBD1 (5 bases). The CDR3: CSVRDGNTEAFF. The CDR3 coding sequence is TGCAGCGTTCGGGACGGGAACACTGAAGCTTTCTTT.